This paragraph covers one T cell receptor (beta chain) sequence. The antigen is not known. The entry originates in a study of identical twins. General observations from the study: Models underestimated out-of-frame TCR alpha sharing in monozygotic twins. The study reached conclusions through statistical analysis that was cross-sectional, not following the same donors.

The cDNA had a unique molecular identifier and a template-switch universal primer site. MiXCR was run by TCRdb on the 5' RACE reads, yielding one entry per CDR3 protein. The table shows 1.5 million to 2 million distinct CDR3 sequences, with 32% occurring only once. Germline CDR1 is DFQATT and CDR2 is SNEGSKA (reference sequence). This CDR3 contains 13 residues. The V and J ends lost 5 bases and 4 bases respectively, with 12 bases between them. This clonotype was sampled from a newborn girl in good health. Input material: cord blood. V is TRBV20-1 and J is TRBJ1-5, with D unresolved. CDR3 sequence: CSAEFTDNQPQHF. For the CDR3, the DNA is TGCAGTGCTGAGTTCACGGATAATCAGCCCCAGCATTTT.